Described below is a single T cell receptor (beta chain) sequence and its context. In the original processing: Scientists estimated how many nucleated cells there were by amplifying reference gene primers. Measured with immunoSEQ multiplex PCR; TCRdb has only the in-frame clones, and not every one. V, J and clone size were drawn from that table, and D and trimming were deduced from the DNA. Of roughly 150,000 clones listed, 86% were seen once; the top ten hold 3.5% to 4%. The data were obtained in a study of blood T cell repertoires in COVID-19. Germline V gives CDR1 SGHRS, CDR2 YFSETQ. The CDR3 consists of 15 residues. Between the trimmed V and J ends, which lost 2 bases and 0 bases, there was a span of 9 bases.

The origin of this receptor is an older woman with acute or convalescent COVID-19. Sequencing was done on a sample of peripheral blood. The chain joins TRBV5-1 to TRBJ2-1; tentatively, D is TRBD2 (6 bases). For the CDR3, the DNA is TGCGCCAGCAGCTTCGGGACTCTCTCCTACAATGAGCAGTTCTTC. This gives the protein CASSFGTLSYNEQFF.